The 15 T cell receptor beta chains presented below share a single source sample, sequenced in a study of T cell repertoires in cytomegalovirus infection. TCRdb analysed the reads with MiXCR anew, one entry per CDR3 protein. The sample consists of 560,000 or so distinct CDR3 sequences, about 17% of them appearing once. Sequenced: CD8+ T cells from PBMCs. The receptor set was obtained from a human donor in good health (CMV status not recorded). Some clones in this sample may be carry-over from other donors' samples.

This clonotype has a count of ten or more. The chain is built from TRBV15 and TRBJ2-1, with 9 positions matching TRBD2. Germline assignment: CDR1 LNHNV and CDR2 YYDKDF (reference sequence). The V gene end was trimmed by 8 bases and the J gene end by 6 bases; junction bases not matched to a gene: 8. This CDR3 comprises 14 residues. Here the CDR3 reads CATQGGRALNEQFF. In nucleotides, the CDR3 is TGTGCCACCCAAGGCGGGAGGGCCCTCAATGAGCAGTTCTTC.

A remark on this clonotype: This sequence may be a read error, since a much larger clone differs from it by one base. The CDR3 reads CASSQDPSSYNSPLRF. The CDR3 DNA sequence: TGCGCCAGCAGCCAAGATCCCAGCTCCTATAATTCACCCCTCCGCTTT. This rearrangement joins TRBV4-3 to TRBJ1-6; D unclear. Germline values: CDR1 LGHNA, CDR2 YSLEER. The CDR3 covers 16 residues.

The CDR3 reads CASSVARQNYRNGYTF. CDR3 bases: TGTGCCAGCAGCGTAGCTCGGCAGAATTATAGGAATGGCTACACCTTC. The chain combines TRBV9 with TRBJ1-2, with D unclear. V was cut by 0 bases and J by 6 bases, with 18 bases left in between. Germline V lookup: CDR1 SGDLS, CDR2 YYNGEE. The CDR3 is made up of 16 amino acids.

This clonotype showed up just a few times. This sequence joins TRBV24-1 and TRBJ2-2, with 7 bases that match TRBD1. J gave up 0 bases and V 3 bases, and 6 bases lay outside the gene matches. Germline values: CDR1 KGHDR, CDR2 SFDVKD. The length of the CDR3 is 17 residues. In nucleotides, the CDR3 is TGTGCCACCAGTGATATCCGACAGGGACCGAACACCGGGGAGCTGTTTTTT. Protein sequence: CATSDIRQGPNTGELFF.

There are a few counts of this clonotype. The chain uses TRBV14 and TRBJ2-1; D unresolved. V was trimmed by 4 bases and J by 3 bases, leaving 4 bases between them. Germline V lookup: CDR1 SGHDN, CDR2 FVKESK. The CDR3 covers 12 residues. CDR3 coding DNA: TGTGCCAGCAGCCGCTTCTACAATGAGCAGTTCTTC. Its translation: CASSRFYNEQFF.

V and J are TRBV7-9 and TRBJ2-5; tentative D call: TRBD1 (6 bases). Germline V gives CDR1 SEHNR, CDR2 FQNEAQ (reference sequence). Trimming removed 5 bases at V and 4 bases at J, with 14 bases between. CDR3 length: 14 amino acids. The CDR3 DNA follows: TGTGCCAGCAGCGCCCCTATCAGGGGAGAGACCCAGTACTTC. This sequence encodes CASSAPIRGETQYF.

The V and J genes are TRBV5-6 and TRBJ2-2; D is possibly TRBD1 (6 bases). Germline CDR1 is SGHDT and CDR2 is YYEEEE. Trimming took 4 bases from V and 3 from J, leaving 13 bases between them. The CDR3 is 15 residues long. The CDR3: CASSPAGTYTGELFF. The CDR3 DNA reads TGTGCCAGCAGCCCAGCCGGGACATACACCGGGGAGCTGTTTTTT.

V is TRBV7-9 and J is TRBJ1-1, with unresolved D. Germline V gene sequence: CDR1 SEHNR, CDR2 FQNEAQ (reference sequence). Trimming stripped 1 base from V and 3 bases from J, with 6 bases between. The CDR3 has 13 residues. CDR3 protein: CASSLVDYTEAFF. CDR3 sequence (DNA): TGTGCCAGCAGCTTAGTGGACTACACTGAAGCTTTCTTT.

This clonotype was recorded a few times. The V gene is TRBV12-3 or TRBV12-4, the J gene TRBJ1-2; maybe TRBD1 (5 bases). The CDR3 spans 16 residues. Trimming stripped 1 base from V and 8 bases from J, with 20 bases between. The CDR3: CASSLVGGMAPNGYTF. The CDR3 DNA reads TGTGCCAGCAGTTTAGTCGGGGGAATGGCCCCTAACGGCTACACCTTC.

This clonotype was observed a few times. This sequence joins TRBV10-3 and TRBJ2-7; 7 bases line up with TRBD1. Germline loops: CDR1 ENHRY, CDR2 SYGVKD. The trim removed 6 bases at V and 2 bases at J, leaving 7 bases unmatched. The CDR3 is 14 residues long. This chain's CDR3 is CAIRTGERTYEQYF. The DNA of the CDR3 is TGTGCCATCAGAACAGGGGAGAGAACCTACGAGCAGTACTTC.

The V and J genes are TRBV20-1 and TRBJ1-1; D unresolved. CDR3 size: 13 residues. Germline V CDR1 and CDR2: DFQATT, SNEGSKA (reference sequence). V was clipped by 4 bases and J by 0 bases, with 9 bases between them. The CDR3 DNA reads TGCAGTGCTACCGGGGTTATGAACACTGAAGCTTTCTTT. As protein: CSATGVMNTEAFF.

Remarks on this clonotype: This could be a read error, since a much larger clone is one nucleotide away. The chain employs TRBV7-9 and TRBJ2-3; the D gene could be TRBD1 or TRBD2 (5 bases each). CDR3 length: 16 residues. CDR1 is SEHNR and CDR2 is FQNEAQ in the germline V gene (reference sequence). The ends were cut back, 5 bases at V and 5 bases at J, with 20 bases in the middle. The CDR3 is CASSPIVRGEGDTQYF. DNA for the CDR3: TGTGCCAGCAGCCCTATAGTGAGGGGTGAAGGAGATACGCAGTATTTT.

The rearrangement joins TRBV11-2 to TRBJ2-7; 7 nucleotides line up with TRBD2. Germline lookup yields CDR1 SGHAT and CDR2 FQNNGV. The CDR3 runs to 16 residues. V lost 0 bases to trimming and J lost 4 bases; unmatched junction nucleotides: 9. For the CDR3, the DNA is TGTGCCAGCAGCTTAGAGTACTCGGGGGGATCATACGAGCAGTACTTC. The encoded protein is CASSLEYSGGSYEQYF.

This clonotype has ten or more counts. V is TRBV12-3 or TRBV12-4 and J is TRBJ2-3; 8 nucleotides align to TRBD2. CDR3 size: 16 residues. Trimming cost V 8 bases and J 0 bases; bases outside gene matches: 10. DNA of the CDR3: TGTGCCAGCCATAAAGGGGCGGGGGGTAGCACAGATACGCAGTATTTT. This translates into CASHKGAGGSTDTQYF.

This chain links TRBV28 with TRBJ1-5, with D unresolved. The CDR3 consists of 15 residues. V lost 3 bases to trimming and J lost 7 bases, with 16 bases between them. Per germline, CDR1 MDHEN and CDR2 SYDVKM. The CDR3 loop is CASSFALSGNQPQHF. The CDR3 nucleotides read TGTGCCAGCAGTTTCGCCCTTTCCGGGAACCAGCCCCAGCATTTT. Looking up the rest from reference TRBV28 and TRBJ1-5 gives the full variable domain: DVKVTQSSRYLVKRTGEKVFLECVQDMDHENMFWYRQDPGLGLRLIYFSYDVKMKEKGDIPEGYSVSREKKERFSLILESASTNQTSMYLCASSFALSGNQPQHFGDGTRLSIL.